The rows below give T cell receptor beta chains drawn from one sample of a study of blood T cells in healthy people across ages. TCRdb recomputed calls from the 5' RACE reads with MiXCR, one row per CDR3 protein. The sample consists of around 1.5 million distinct CDR3 sequences, roughly 30% of them appearing once. Input material: blood. Receptor source: a woman under 40 in good health. CDR3s include the opening cysteine and the closing phenylalanine or tryptophan. Each record gives: D gene, clone size, V gene, CDR3 length, J gene, CDR3 protein, CDR3 DNA. The D gene is left open where the match is weak. Clone size is stated in some rows and not others, as once, few, many or a class when expanded.

TRBD2	many	TRBV12-3/TRBV12-4	15	TRBJ2-2	CASSYSGRNTGELFF	TGTGCCAGCAGTTATAGCGGGAGGAACACCGGGGAGCTGTTTTTT
-	-	TRBV3-1	17	TRBJ2-1	CASSQVGSSSSYNEQFF	TGTGCCAGCAGCCAAGTAGGGTCTTCGAGCTCCTACAATGAGCAGTTCTTC
-	few	TRBV30	13	TRBJ2-3	CAWSVIDTDTQYF	TGTGCCTGGAGTGTAATAGACACAGATACGCAGTATTTT
-	-	TRBV15	11	TRBJ2-2	CATRTEGELFF	TGTGCCACCAGGACCGAGGGGGAGCTGTTTTTT
TRBD2	few	TRBV9	14	TRBJ2-7	CASSVELATYEQYF	TGTGCCAGCAGCGTAGAACTAGCGACCTACGAGCAGTACTTC
TRBD1	few	TRBV7-9	17	TRBJ1-4	CASSRTGTDTTNEKLFF	TGTGCCAGCAGCCGTACTGGGACAGACACAACTAATGAAAAACTGTTTTTT
-	many	TRBV5-1	15	TRBJ2-7	CASSLAGGAGYEQYF	TGCGCCAGCAGCTTGGCCGGCGGGGCAGGCTACGAGCAGTACTTC
TRBD2	-	TRBV20-1	14	TRBJ2-4	CSAQRGGPKDIQYF	TGCAGTGCCCAGCGGGGCGGACCGAAGGACATTCAGTACTTC
TRBD2	-	TRBV5-1	17	TRBJ2-1	CASSSKTAGGPYNEQFF	TGCGCCAGCAGCTCTAAGACCGCGGGAGGACCCTACAATGAGCAGTTCTTC
TRBD1	-	TRBV5-5	15	TRBJ2-3	CASSGHRGFTDTQYF	TGTGCCAGCAGCGGACACAGGGGCTTCACAGATACGCAGTATTTT
TRBD1	many	TRBV29-1	13	TRBJ2-7	CSVIGGTGTKQYF	TGCAGCGTTATCGGCGGGACAGGTACGAAGCAGTACTTC
TRBD2	-	TRBV25-1	15	TRBJ2-5	CASSVIAGVQETQYF	TGTGCCAGCAGTGTAATAGCGGGGGTCCAAGAGACCCAGTACTTC
-	-	TRBV28	14	TRBJ2-7	CASSIRGNSYEQYF	TGTGCCAGCAGTATCAGGGGTAACTCCTACGAGCAGTACTTC
-	-	TRBV20-1	15	TRBJ2-3	CSAAGGGGDTDTPYF	TGCAGTGCTGCAGGGGGGGGTGGGGACACAGATACGCCGTATTTT
-	-	TRBV13	12	TRBJ2-5	CASSLFSETQYF	TGTGCCAGCAGTTTATTCTCGGAGACCCAGTACTTC
-	many	TRBV6-1	13	TRBJ2-7	CASSPPDIFEQYF	TGTGCCAGCAGCCCACCGGACATATTCGAGCAGTACTTC
-	-	TRBV15	15	TRBJ1-5	CATSMVRRSNQPQHF	TGTGCCACCAGCATGGTCCGCCGGAGCAATCAGCCCCAGCATTTT
TRBD2	-	TRBV14	13	TRBJ2-4	CASSQVAGSIQYF	TGTGCCAGCAGCCAGGTAGCGGGAAGCATTCAGTACTTC
-	-	TRBV11-3	17	TRBJ2-5	CASSLGVIGSNQETQYF	TGTGCCAGCAGCTTAGGTGTTATCGGCTCCAACCAAGAGACCCAGTACTTC
-	-	TRBV19	15	TRBJ2-3	CASNLGRPPEDTQYF	TGTGCCAGTAACTTGGGGCGTCCCCCCGAAGATACGCAGTATTTT
-	-	TRBV7-6	18	TRBJ2-7	CASSSSPDQAEEGYEQYF	TGTGCCAGCAGCTCCAGCCCCGATCAGGCCGAGGAGGGCTACGAGCAGTACTTC
TRBD1	once	TRBV4-1	15	TRBJ1-1	CASSQAIGQGIEAFF	TGCGCCAGCAGCCAAGCTATAGGACAGGGAATTGAAGCTTTCTTT
-	many	TRBV10-1	13	TRBJ2-5	CASSMTGSETQYF	TGCGCCAGCAGTATGACAGGTTCAGAGACCCAGTACTTC
TRBD2	once	TRBV7-7	16	TRBJ2-3	CASSLETSGYADTQYF	TGTGCCAGCAGCTTAGAAACTAGCGGGTACGCAGATACGCAGTATTTT
TRBD1	once	TRBV27	14	TRBJ2-7	CASSSGTAVYEQYF	TGTGCCAGCAGTTCCGGGACAGCCGTCTACGAGCAGTACTTC
TRBD2	few	TRBV7-2	14	TRBJ2-5	CASSNQRGGETQYF	TGTGCCAGCAGTAACCAGCGGGGGGGGGAGACCCAGTACTTC
-	-	TRBV7-9	15	TRBJ2-3	CASSLGWGIPDTQYF	TGTGCCAGCAGCTTAGGTTGGGGGATCCCAGATACGCAGTATTTT
TRBD1	-	TRBV2	14	TRBJ2-1	CASRRGQANNEQFF	TGTGCCAGCAGGAGGGGACAGGCTAACAATGAGCAGTTCTTC
-	-	TRBV4-1	17	TRBJ1-4	CASSQGLERGANEKLFF	TGCGCCAGCAGCCAGGGACTGGAGAGGGGGGCTAATGAAAAACTGTTTTTT
-	-	TRBV7-2	14	TRBJ2-2	CASIQGGGTGELFF	TGTGCCAGCATCCAAGGAGGGGGCACGGGGGAGCTGTTTTTT
-	-	TRBV7-9	13	TRBJ1-1	CASRARGGNEAFF	TGTGCCAGCAGGGCCCGGGGAGGGAATGAAGCTTTCTTT
TRBD2	-	TRBV11-2	15	TRBJ2-7	CASRVGLAGAYEQYF	TGTGCCAGCAGGGTAGGACTAGCGGGGGCCTACGAGCAGTACTTC
-	-	TRBV28	12	TRBJ1-2	CASTGQPDDYTF	TGTGCCAGCACGGGGCAGCCTGATGACTACACCTTC
TRBD2	few	TRBV7-3	14	TRBJ2-1	CASSLIAGPGEQFF	TGTGCCAGCAGCTTGATAGCGGGACCAGGTGAGCAGTTCTTC
-	few	TRBV24-1	13	TRBJ2-1	CATSAGLYNEQFF	TGTGCCACCAGTGCGGGCCTTTACAATGAGCAGTTCTTC
-	-	TRBV7-2	14	TRBJ1-2	CASSLDPGTGGYTF	TGTGCCAGCAGCTTAGATCCGGGTACAGGTGGCTACACCTTC
-	-	TRBV27	11	TRBJ1-2	CASRGGLGYTF	TGTGCCAGCAGGGGGGGGCTTGGCTACACCTTC
-	few	TRBV4-1	17	TRBJ2-7	CASSSPGWGRSSYEQYF	TGCGCCAGCAGCTCCCCGGGTTGGGGGAGGAGCTCCTACGAGCAGTACTTC
TRBD2	-	TRBV9	14	TRBJ2-1	CASSVGLVSNEQFF	TGTGCCAGCAGCGTGGGACTAGTAAGTAATGAGCAGTTCTTC
-	-	TRBV24-1	16	TRBJ2-3	CATSDPGHPSTDTQYF	TGTGCCACCAGTGATCCGGGACACCCGAGCACAGATACGCAGTATTTT
-	-	TRBV28	16	TRBJ2-7	CASRPLGSLKSYEQYF	TGTGCCAGCAGACCCCTAGGGTCTTTAAAATCCTACGAGCAGTACTTC
TRBD2	-	TRBV28	14	TRBJ2-5	CASRVGAGEETQYF	TGTGCCAGCAGGGTAGGGGCGGGGGAAGAGACCCAGTACTTC
-	-	TRBV21-1	15	TRBJ2-7	CASSKEREPSYEQYF	TGTGCCAGCAGCAAGGAGCGGGAGCCCTCCTACGAGCAGTACTTC
TRBD2	-	TRBV7-9	16	TRBJ2-3	CASSLWGGGSTDTQYF	TGTGCCAGCAGCCTTTGGGGCGGGGGAAGCACAGATACGCAGTATTTT
-	many	TRBV12-3/TRBV12-4	15	TRBJ2-3	CASDGDAGSTDTQYF	TGTGCCAGCGACGGGGACGCCGGGTCCACAGATACGCAGTATTTT
-	-	TRBV20-1	17	TRBJ2-1	CSAREPPWLVGDNEQFF	TGCAGTGCTAGAGAGCCCCCCTGGCTAGTGGGAGACAATGAGCAGTTCTTC
TRBD2	-	TRBV20-1	16	TRBJ2-7	CSARDEYYSGSNEQYF	TGCAGTGCTAGAGATGAATACTATAGCGGGAGCAACGAGCAGTACTTC
-	-	TRBV7-9	14	TRBJ1-4	CASYLSGSNEKLFF	TGTGCCAGCTATCTCTCCGGATCAAATGAAAAACTGTTTTTT
TRBD1	many	TRBV5-5	15	TRBJ2-1	CASSSRDRENNEQFF	TGTGCCAGCAGCTCCCGGGACAGGGAGAACAATGAGCAGTTCTTC
TRBD2	-	TRBV11-2	16	TRBJ2-7	CASSAAVAGGAYEQYF	TGTGCCAGCAGCGCGGCGGTAGCGGGAGGGGCCTACGAGCAGTACTTC
-	-	TRBV5-1	14	TRBJ2-5	CASSLANVAETQYF	TGCGCCAGCAGCTTGGCCAATGTAGCAGAGACCCAGTACTTC
-	-	TRBV9	16	TRBJ2-1	CASSARDYRVKDEQFF	TGTGCCAGCAGCGCGAGGGACTACAGGGTAAAGGATGAGCAGTTCTTC
TRBD1	few	TRBV5-1	15	TRBJ2-5	CASSGGQTFQETQYF	TGCGCCAGCAGCGGGGGACAGACGTTCCAAGAGACCCAGTACTTC
-	-	TRBV19	15	TRBJ1-5	CASSLDGGPHQPQHF	TGTGCCAGTAGTCTGGACGGCGGTCCCCATCAGCCCCAGCATTTT
-	many	TRBV7-9	15	TRBJ2-5	CASSLGDILQETQYF	TGTGCCAGCAGCTTAGGAGACATCCTACAAGAGACCCAGTACTTC
-	few	TRBV4-2	13	TRBJ2-3	CASSQDLIGTQYF	TGTGCCAGCAGCCAAGATCTAATAGGTACGCAGTATTTT
TRBD2	-	TRBV14	20	TRBJ2-7	CASSQGTGGAGLAGYHEQYF	TGTGCCAGCAGCCAAGGGACAGGGGGTGCTGGACTAGCGGGATACCACGAGCAGTACTTC
TRBD2	-	TRBV7-2	13	TRBJ2-1	CASSLVSSGEQFF	TGTGCCAGCAGCTTAGTCTCTAGCGGGGAGCAGTTCTTC